Sequencing of this T cell receptor (beta chain) was carried out in a study of technical replicates of blood from a handful of donors. Profiled with immunoSEQ multiplex PCR; TCRdb holds only in-frame clones, not every one. The data contain about 89,000 clones, around 95% of them singletons. This TCR was recovered from a human donor in good health. The specimen sequenced was T cells isolated from PBMCs.

The CDR3 reads CATSRKNRMNTEAFF. The DNA of the CDR3 is TGTGCCACCAGCAGGAAAAACAGGATGAACACTGAAGCTTTCTTT. The chain has TRBV15 and TRBJ1-1; the D gene is possibly TRBD1 (5 bases). Germline V gene data show CDR1 as LNHNV and CDR2 as YYDKDF (reference sequence). The V and J ends lost 3 bases and 0 bases respectively, with 11 bases between them. The CDR3 totals 15 residues.